This TCR beta chain is drawn from a study of blood T cell repertoires in COVID-19 (dated by TCRdb to 2019 to 2021). Looking at the study overall: The collaborator samples originated in the United States, Italy and Spain and spanned the acute and convalescent phases of COVID-19. The prospective study material was composed of cDNA or gDNA derived from T cells, B-cell-depleted T cells, or PBMCs. Deeply sampled blood TCRbeta repertoires from subjects exposed to, actively infected with, or recovered from COVID-19 were included in the dataset. The repertoires were released in a freely available public database intended as a resource for research on the immune response to SARS-CoV-2. The samples were drawn from two sources: the first 160 participants of the ongoing ImmuneRACE study, and 1,000 to 1,500 subjects contributed by 6 global collaborators. Nearly every sample came with metadata listing a de-identified subject ID, COVID-19 status, age in years and sex. Where available, HLA class I and class II types were taken from metadata supplied by the sample provider and were not determined by assay-based typing. Study-wide conclusions, independent of this receptor: Clinical and demographic metadata were provided uncurated, with the amount varying by source and participant.

TCRbeta CDR3 regions were amplified from genomic DNA by means of the immunoSEQ Assay, a bias-controlled multiplex PCR. From the authors' description of their analysis: Within the assay, amplification of reference gene primers was used to estimate how many nucleated cells each sample contained. To quantify the absolute abundance of each unique TCRbeta CDR3 rearrangement, sequence reads were collapsed and filtered. For each sample, productive Simpson clonality was calculated as the square root of Simpson's diversity index across productive rearrangements. TCRdb re-hosts the immuneACCESS table, in-frame sequences only. Its copies lack some clones; in the studies checked, an unresolved V gene accounts for under half of them, and the cause for the rest is not known. Clonal size and the V and J genes are those of that table, whereas D and trimming came from the DNA. This sample holds 250,000 to 300,000 clones; roughly 85% were observed only once. 5.1% of the sample is taken by the ten largest.

The collaborating institutions used their own protocols to collect whole blood in K2EDTA tubes. For TCRbeta analysis, collaborator samples were shipped as frozen whole blood, as isolated PBMCs, or as DNA extracted from either sample type. On this clone: Its specific antigen is unknown. Base qualities are missing; no much larger clone stands one base away.

Via the germline V gene, CDR1 is SGHTA and CDR2 FQGTGA. Trimming removed 3 bases from V and 3 bases from J; the gene matches leave 5 bases unexplained. There are 15 amino acids in the CDR3, from cysteine to phenylalanine inclusive. The CDR3 DNA has 45 bases and is translated from base 1. The specimen sequenced was peripheral blood. The source is a man in his fifties with active or convalescent COVID-19. The chain is encoded by TRBV7-3 joined to TRBJ1-1, and TRBD1 aligns with 9 junction nucleotides. CDR3 reads: CASSLGTGWDTEAFF. The DNA is as follows: TGTGCCAGCAGCTTGGGGACAGGGTGGGACACTGAAGCTTTCTTT. Reference TRBV7-3 and TRBJ1-1 genes cover what lies past the CDR3, so the full variable domain is GAGVSQTPSNKVTEKGKYVELRCDPISGHTALYWYRQSLGQGPEFLIYFQGTGAADDSGLPNDRFFAVRPEGSVSTLKIQRTERGDSAVYLCASSLGTGWDTEAFFGQGTRLTVV.